The sequence of this T cell receptor beta chain was determined in a study of cytomegalovirus exposure and HLA in healthy donors. General study points: The availability of immune exposure information extended only to CMV serostatus.

V shed 1 base and J 2 bases; nucleotides not matched to a gene: 7. The CDR3 is 17 residues long. Germline lookup yields CDR1 SGHTA and CDR2 FQGNSA. On this clone itself: Its target is unknown.

Each donor was healthy, and each was a bone marrow donor. It was with 60 Vbeta and 13 Jbeta primers that the PCR ran. As processed by the authors: Among the unique TCR beta chains that a later analysis counted, around 82 million in all, 9.5 million to 11 million were shared. Libraries were prepared by immunoSEQ multiplex PCR; TCRdb keeps only in-frame clonotypes and omits some of them. Clonal size and the V and J genes are those of that table, whereas D and trimming came from the DNA. The repertoire has some 180,000 clones, around 80% of them found once; the top ten carry under 2%. The source material was PBMCs. This sequence was found in a man aged 25 to 45 in good health and CMV-seronegative. The V call is TRBV7-2, the J call TRBJ2-7, with TRBD2 matching over 11 bases. This CDR3 is CASSLVGVAGGAYEQYF. The CDR3 nucleotides are TGTGCCAGCAGCTTAGTTGGGGTAGCGGGGGGGGCCTACGAGCAGTACTTC.